This T cell receptor (beta chain) was captured in a study of T cells in tuberculosis. About the research overall: IGRA-negative adolescents, IGRA-positive adolescents with latent tuberculosis and adults with active tuberculosis formed this South African cohort. Whole-study results and caveats: Active tuberculosis TCR-alpha repertoires lay closer to GMM-specific TCRs than IGRA-negative controls, suggesting clonal expansion. GEM motif frequencies gave 70% accuracy; the GMM repertoire gave roughly 86%.

The data were produced by immunoSEQ multiplex PCR, yet TCRdb's version contains in-frame clones alone and is incomplete. The table records tens of thousands of clones, 80% to 95% of them present only once. Germline V lookup: CDR1 ENHRY, CDR2 SYGVKD. V trimming: 3 bases; J trimming: 2 bases; junction bases outside the gene matches: 2. This CDR3 comprises 15 residues. Regarding this clone: The antigen remains undetermined.

Sequenced input: PBMCs. This sequence originates from a donor aged 10-29 years with latent tuberculosis or without tuberculosis infection. V usage is TRBV10-3 and J usage is TRBJ2-4, with TRBD2 matching 9 bases. The CDR3 DNA follows: TGTGCCATCAGTGACCTAGCGGGATCCAAAAACATTCAGTACTTC. Amino acids: CAISDLAGSKNIQYF.